One and the same sample provided the 12 T cell receptor beta chains below, sequenced in a study of T cell repertoires in cytomegalovirus infection. TCRdb called the reads again in MiXCR, with one record for every CDR3 protein. The data hold 250,000 or so distinct CDR3 sequences, with over 9% observed a single time. The sequenced material came from PBMCs. These receptors came from a human donor in good health (CMV status not recorded). Some clones in this sample may be carry-over from other donors' samples.

This clonotype was seen ten or more times. The V gene is TRBV11-1, the J gene TRBJ1-1; TRBD1 matches at 7 bases. Trimming took 1 base from V and 5 from J; bases not matched to a gene: 4. The CDR3 is 14 amino acids. Germline assignment: CDR1 SGHAT and CDR2 FQDESV (reference sequence). CDR3 residues: CASSLVARGTEAFF. Here the CDR3 DNA reads TGTGCCAGCAGCTTAGTTGCCAGGGGGACTGAAGCTTTCTTT.

This clonotype appeared many times. The chain employs TRBV7-2 and TRBJ2-1; D is ambiguous. The germline V gene encodes CDR1 SGHTA and CDR2 FQGNSA. V lost 5 bases to trimming and J lost 3 bases, with 11 bases between them. The CDR3 is made up of 14 amino acids. Here the CDR3 reads CASSDGRYYNEQFF. The CDR3 region has the DNA TGTGCCAGCAGCGATGGGCGGTACTACAATGAGCAGTTCTTC.

This clonotype occurred many times. The rearrangement joins TRBV7-2 to TRBJ2-1; perhaps TRBD2 as D (6 bases). V was cut by 8 bases and J by 3 bases, with 11 bases left in between. This CDR3 spans 13 amino acids. Germline values: CDR1 SGHTA, CDR2 FQGNSA. The CDR3 region has the DNA TGTGCCAGCGGTCGGGGAGGCTACAATGAGCAGTTCTTC. Translating gives CASGRGGYNEQFF.

The chain couples TRBV18 to TRBJ2-1, with unresolved D. Germline V gene data show CDR1 as KGHSH and CDR2 as LQKENI. The CDR3 is made up of 11 amino acids. Trimming shortened V by 3 bases and J by 8 bases, and 5 bases separated the two germline ends. The CDR3 nucleotides read TGTGCCAGCTCACCGAAGGATGAGCAGTTCTTC. It is translated as CASSPKDEQFF.

To note about this clonotype: The junction and the germline gene differ at one end; a read error may be behind it. V is TRBV6-6 and J is TRBJ2-2; TRBD1 or TRBD2 may be the D gene (5 bases each). The CDR3 loop spans 16 amino acids. Germline CDR1 and CDR2: MNHNY and SVGAGI (reference sequence). CDR3 sequence reads: CASSYGTGTNTGELCF. CDR3 nucleotide sequence: TGTGCCAGCAGTTACGGTACAGGAACGAACACCGGGGAGCTGTGTTTT.

There are many counts of this clonotype. The chain is built from TRBV19 and TRBJ1-1; D is unresolved. V was clipped by 2 bases and J by 8 bases, with 9 bases between them. The length of the CDR3 is 12 residues. Per the germline V gene, CDR1 is LNHDA and CDR2 is SQIVND (reference sequence). The CDR3 reads CASSIRFREAFF. The DNA for the CDR3 is TGTGCCAGTAGTATAAGATTCCGGGAAGCTTTCTTT.

There are many counts of this clonotype. This chain uses TRBV28 with TRBJ2-1, with 7 nucleotides matching TRBD2. The CDR3 runs 15 residues. Trimming at V came to 6 bases and at J to 4 bases, leaving 9 bases not matched to a gene. Germline CDR1 and CDR2: MDHEN and SYDVKM. The CDR3 sequence is CASRNPGGGYNEQFF. DNA of the CDR3: TGTGCCAGCAGGAACCCGGGAGGCGGGTACAATGAGCAGTTCTTC.

The sample holds many counts of this clonotype. V usage is TRBV7-9 and J usage is TRBJ1-1; 7 nucleotides line up with TRBD1. The trim removed 8 bases at V and 8 bases at J, leaving 8 bases unmatched. The germline V gene encodes CDR1 SEHNR and CDR2 FQNEAQ (reference sequence). The CDR3 spans 12 residues. The CDR3 nucleotides read TGTGCCAGCGCCGCAGGGGGTCCCGAAGCTTTCTTT. It is translated as CASAAGGPEAFF.

Ten or more counts support this clonotype. J is TRBJ2-7 and V is TRBV28; 9 bases fit TRBD1. CDR3 size: 16 residues. Germline lookup yields CDR1 MDHEN and CDR2 SYDVKM. V trimming: 5 bases; J trimming: 4 bases; junction bases outside the gene matches: 12. CDR3 region: CASSPSPLTGGYEQYF. The CDR3 region has the DNA TGTGCCAGCAGTCCCTCACCCCTGACAGGGGGTTACGAGCAGTACTTC.

The chain recombines TRBV7-2 with TRBJ2-7; 13 bases agree with TRBD2. CDR3 length equals 15 residues. Germline trimming cut 7 bases from V and 6 bases from J; bases unmatched to any gene: 9. CDR1 and CDR2 from the germline V gene are SGHTA and FQGNSA. The DNA for the CDR3 is TGTGCCAGCATCAAGGGACTAGCGGGAAATGCCGAGCAGTACTTC. Residues: CASIKGLAGNAEQYF.

This clonotype has a count of ten or more. The chain is built from TRBV19 and TRBJ2-1; 9 bases line up with TRBD1. The CDR3 covers 16 residues. CDR1 is LNHDA, CDR2 SQIVND, per germline (reference sequence). V was pared by 9 bases and J by 2 bases, with 11 bases of the junction left unmatched. Written as DNA, the CDR3 is TGTGCCAGCCTATTCCTACAGGGGGCAACCTACAATGAGCAGTTCTTC. Translated, it gives CASLFLQGATYNEQFF.

V is TRBV5-1 and J is TRBJ2-7, with a weak D call TRBD2 (5 bases). The germline V and J ends were trimmed by 3 bases and 6 bases, with 19 bases remaining between them. Germline V CDR1 and CDR2: SGHRS, YFSETQ. The CDR3 runs 15 residues. The CDR3 reads CASSWRGRRNSEQYF. DNA for the CDR3: TGCGCCAGCAGCTGGAGAGGGAGACGAAATTCCGAGCAGTACTTC. Complete variable domain (other parts from reference TRBV5-1 and TRBJ2-7): KAGVTQTPRYLIKTRGQQVTLSCSPISGHRSVSWYQQTPGQGLQFLFEYFSETQRNKGNFPGRFSGRQFSNSRSEMNVSTLELGDSALYLCASSWRGRRNSEQYFGPGTRLTVT.